The rows below give T cell receptor beta chains drawn from one sample of a study of cytomegalovirus exposure and HLA in healthy donors. Data came from immunoSEQ multiplex PCR; TCRdb stores just in-frame clones and leaves some out. The sample records about 120,000 clones, around nine tenths being singletons. Sequencing was carried out using PBMCs. The receptor source for this set is a man between 18 and 29 years old in good health and CMV-seropositive. CDR3s include the opening cysteine and the closing phenylalanine or tryptophan. The order of the fields is clone size, D gene, V gene, J gene, CDR3 DNA, CDR3 protein. A D gene is named only where the DNA matches it firmly. Rows may omit the clone size; those that give it use once, few, many or a size class.

abundance: few; d_gene: NA; v_gene: TRBV10-1; j_gene: TRBJ2-7; CDR3nt: TGCGCCACCCCCCGTGAGGGTTGCTACGAGCAGTACTTC; CDR3aa: CATPREGCYEQYF
abundance: few; d_gene: NA; v_gene: TRBV28; j_gene: TRBJ1-1; CDR3nt: TGTGCCAGCAGCCAAGACAACATGAACACTGAAGCTTTCTTT; CDR3aa: CASSQDNMNTEAFF
abundance: NA; d_gene: TRBD1; v_gene: TRBV10-1; j_gene: TRBJ2-2; CDR3nt: TGCGCCAGCAGCGAGGGGACAGACACCGGGGAGCTGTTTTTT; CDR3aa: CASSEGTDTGELFF
abundance: NA; d_gene: TRBD1; v_gene: TRBV6-6; j_gene: TRBJ1-5; CDR3nt: TGTGCCAGCAGTTACTCCCGAGACAGGGGCAATCAGCCCCAGCATTTT; CDR3aa: CASSYSRDRGNQPQHF
abundance: NA; d_gene: NA; v_gene: TRBV6-4; j_gene: TRBJ1-3; CDR3nt: TGTGCCAGCACCCATCCCGGAGGAGATACCATATATTTT; CDR3aa: CASTHPGGDTIYF
abundance: NA; d_gene: NA; v_gene: TRBV7-2; j_gene: TRBJ2-1; CDR3nt: TGTGCCAGCAGCTTACAGGGGCTGGTAGGCCCCTTTGACAATGAGCAGTTCTTC; CDR3aa: CASSLQGLVGPFDNEQFF
abundance: NA; d_gene: NA; v_gene: TRBV5-1; j_gene: TRBJ2-3; CDR3nt: TGCGCCAGCAAATTGGAGGCCACAGATACGCAGTATTTT; CDR3aa: CASKLEATDTQYF
abundance: NA; d_gene: NA; v_gene: TRBV6-6; j_gene: TRBJ2-5; CDR3nt: TGTGCCAGCAGTCGGGGGGCCAAACAAGAGACCCAGTACTTC; CDR3aa: CASSRGAKQETQYF
abundance: once; d_gene: NA; v_gene: TRBV7-9; j_gene: TRBJ1-2; CDR3nt: TGTGCCAGCAGCCTCCAGCAGGGGTATGGCTACACCTTC; CDR3aa: CASSLQQGYGYTF
abundance: NA; d_gene: TRBD1; v_gene: TRBV27; j_gene: TRBJ2-3; CDR3nt: TGTGCCAGCAGTTTGGGACAGGGCCGAGCGGGGCGAAGCACAGATACGCAGTATTTT; CDR3aa: CASSLGQGRAGRSTDTQYF
abundance: few; d_gene: TRBD2; v_gene: TRBV10-1; j_gene: TRBJ2-3; CDR3nt: TGCGCCAGCAGTGACGGCGGGGGGGCCACAGATACGCAGTATTTT; CDR3aa: CASSDGGGATDTQYF
abundance: NA; d_gene: NA; v_gene: TRBV27; j_gene: TRBJ1-5; CDR3nt: TGTGCCAGCAGTTTTCGTGGGGGGGTAAGCAATCAGCCCCAGCATTTT; CDR3aa: CASSFRGGVSNQPQHF
abundance: NA; d_gene: NA; v_gene: TRBV9; j_gene: TRBJ1-6; CDR3nt: TGTGCCAGCAGCGTAACTGGGACACCGAAAAAGAATTCACCCCTCCACTTT; CDR3aa: CASSVTGTPKKNSPLHF
abundance: NA; d_gene: NA; v_gene: TRBV4-1; j_gene: TRBJ1-4; CDR3nt: TGCGCCAGCACCCCCCGGGGGACCGCTACTAATGAAAAACTGTTTTTT; CDR3aa: CASTPRGTATNEKLFF
abundance: NA; d_gene: NA; v_gene: TRBV7-2; j_gene: TRBJ1-1; CDR3nt: TGTGCCAGCAGCTTAGCGCTTGGGGGGGCTTTCTTT; CDR3aa: CASSLALGGAFF
abundance: once; d_gene: NA; v_gene: TRBV6-1; j_gene: TRBJ2-5; CDR3nt: TGTGCCAGCTCCGGGAGCAGCAAGCAGGGGACCCAGTACTTC; CDR3aa: CASSGSSKQGTQYF
abundance: once; d_gene: TRBD1; v_gene: TRBV4-1; j_gene: TRBJ1-4; CDR3nt: TGCGCCAGCAGCCAAGAGACAGGGGGCGCTTACGAAAAACTGTTTTTT; CDR3aa: CASSQETGGAYEKLFF
abundance: NA; d_gene: NA; v_gene: TRBV10-3; j_gene: TRBJ1-3; CDR3nt: TGTGCCATCAGTGAGTCCCTGCCAGGGGACTCTGGAAACACCATATATTTT; CDR3aa: CAISESLPGDSGNTIYF
abundance: NA; d_gene: NA; v_gene: TRBV11-3; j_gene: TRBJ2-7; CDR3nt: TGTGCCAGCAGCCTTGCCTACGAGCAGTACTTC; CDR3aa: CASSLAYEQYF
abundance: once; d_gene: NA; v_gene: TRBV4-1; j_gene: TRBJ2-7; CDR3nt: TGCGCCAGCAGCCAACAACAGGATTGGGAGCAGTACTTC; CDR3aa: CASSQQQDWEQYF
abundance: NA; d_gene: TRBD2; v_gene: TRBV6-1; j_gene: TRBJ2-3; CDR3nt: TGTGCCAGCAGTGAACATGGACTAGCGGCAGATACGCAGTATTTT; CDR3aa: CASSEHGLAADTQYF
abundance: once; d_gene: NA; v_gene: TRBV5-4; j_gene: TRBJ2-3; CDR3nt: TGTGCCAGCAGCTTCGGACAGCTTAGCACAGATACGCAGTATTTT; CDR3aa: CASSFGQLSTDTQYF
abundance: NA; d_gene: NA; v_gene: TRBV2; j_gene: TRBJ1-5; CDR3nt: TGTGCCAGCAGAGCGGGGGGCCGACAGCCCCAGCATTTT; CDR3aa: CASRAGGRQPQHF
abundance: NA; d_gene: TRBD1; v_gene: TRBV11-2; j_gene: TRBJ1-5; CDR3nt: TGTGCCAGCAGCGTTACAGGGGCAGGGCAGCCCCAGCATTTT; CDR3aa: CASSVTGAGQPQHF
abundance: NA; d_gene: TRBD1; v_gene: TRBV6-1; j_gene: TRBJ1-1; CDR3nt: TGTGCCAGCAGTGAATCGACAGGGGGCTGGGCTGAAGCTTTCTTT; CDR3aa: CASSESTGGWAEAFF
abundance: NA; d_gene: TRBD1; v_gene: TRBV29-1; j_gene: TRBJ2-7; CDR3nt: TGCAGCGTGGGAGACAGGGACCGATTCTACGAGCAGTACTTC; CDR3aa: CSVGDRDRFYEQYF
abundance: NA; d_gene: TRBD1; v_gene: TRBV15; j_gene: TRBJ2-7; CDR3nt: TGTGCCACCAGGTGGGACAGGGGGGCCTACGAGCAGTACTTC; CDR3aa: CATRWDRGAYEQYF
abundance: NA; d_gene: NA; v_gene: TRBV4-1; j_gene: TRBJ2-1; CDR3nt: TGCGCCAGCAGGTCAACCTTTGGGGGCACCCTCTACAATGAGCAGTTCTTC; CDR3aa: CASRSTFGGTLYNEQFF
abundance: NA; d_gene: TRBD1; v_gene: TRBV4-3; j_gene: TRBJ1-4; CDR3nt: TGCGCCAGCAGCCAAGTCGTCCGGGACAGGGAAAATGAAAAACTGTTTTTT; CDR3aa: CASSQVVRDRENEKLFF
abundance: NA; d_gene: NA; v_gene: TRBV28; j_gene: TRBJ1-1; CDR3nt: TGTGCCAGCAGTTCCCTCCAGGGGAGAGGAGACACTGAAGCTTTCTTT; CDR3aa: CASSSLQGRGDTEAFF
abundance: NA; d_gene: NA; v_gene: TRBV19; j_gene: TRBJ2-1; CDR3nt: TGTGCCAGTAGTATAGATCCAGTCCGGGGTGAGCAGTTCTTC; CDR3aa: CASSIDPVRGEQFF
abundance: NA; d_gene: NA; v_gene: TRBV15; j_gene: TRBJ2-1; CDR3nt: TGTGCCACCAGCAGAGGGGGGGATGAGCAGTTCTTC; CDR3aa: CATSRGGDEQFF
abundance: NA; d_gene: TRBD1; v_gene: TRBV5-8; j_gene: TRBJ1-3; CDR3nt: TGTGCCAGCAGCTTGTATGGGACAGGTGGAAACACCATATATTTT; CDR3aa: CASSLYGTGGNTIYF
abundance: NA; d_gene: NA; v_gene: TRBV6-1; j_gene: TRBJ1-3; CDR3nt: TGTGCCAGCAGTGAAGTAGGACAGAAGCCCCTCTCTGGAAACACCATATATTTT; CDR3aa: CASSEVGQKPLSGNTIYF
abundance: NA; d_gene: NA; v_gene: TRBV6-5; j_gene: TRBJ1-4; CDR3nt: TGTGCCAGCAGTTATAGGGGGTTTGATAATGAAAAACTGTTTTTT; CDR3aa: CASSYRGFDNEKLFF
abundance: NA; d_gene: NA; v_gene: TRBV19; j_gene: TRBJ1-1; CDR3nt: TGTGCCAGTAGCATGAGGGAACTGAACACTGAAGCTTTCTTT; CDR3aa: CASSMRELNTEAFF
abundance: once; d_gene: NA; v_gene: TRBV28; j_gene: TRBJ1-1; CDR3nt: TGTGCCAGCAGTTTGAGGGTATTGAACACTGAAGCTTTCTTT; CDR3aa: CASSLRVLNTEAFF
abundance: once; d_gene: TRBD2; v_gene: TRBV7-8; j_gene: TRBJ2-7; CDR3nt: TGTGCCAGCAGCTCGGGACTAGCGGGGGCCTCGACTTATTACGAGCAGTACTTC; CDR3aa: CASSSGLAGASTYYEQYF
abundance: NA; d_gene: NA; v_gene: TRBV10-3; j_gene: TRBJ1-6; CDR3nt: TGTGCCATCAGGGAACACGGGGAGTTTGATTCACCCCTCCACTTT; CDR3aa: CAIREHGEFDSPLHF
abundance: NA; d_gene: TRBD1; v_gene: TRBV27; j_gene: TRBJ1-6; CDR3nt: TGTGCCAGCAGCCCAGGGGGGACCTATAATTCACCCCTCCACTTT; CDR3aa: CASSPGGTYNSPLHF
abundance: NA; d_gene: NA; v_gene: TRBV5-3; j_gene: TRBJ2-3; CDR3nt: TGTGCCAGAAGCTTGGACTATATTACGATGGATACGCAGTATTTT; CDR3aa: CARSLDYITMDTQYF
abundance: NA; d_gene: NA; v_gene: TRBV5-1; j_gene: TRBJ2-7; CDR3nt: TGCGCCAGCAGCTTGGATCGGGGGGCGGTCTACGAGCAGTACTTC; CDR3aa: CASSLDRGAVYEQYF
abundance: NA; d_gene: TRBD1; v_gene: TRBV7-2; j_gene: TRBJ2-2; CDR3nt: TGTGCCAGCAGCTTAGGACAGGGGGCGAACACCGGGGAGCTGTTTTTT; CDR3aa: CASSLGQGANTGELFF
abundance: once; d_gene: NA; v_gene: TRBV7-9; j_gene: TRBJ1-1; CDR3nt: TGTGCCAGCACGTCCGGGACACCGAACACTGAAGCTTTCTTT; CDR3aa: CASTSGTPNTEAFF
abundance: NA; d_gene: TRBD2; v_gene: TRBV5-1; j_gene: TRBJ2-5; CDR3nt: TGCGCCAGCAGCTATCTAGCGGGGACCCTCCCGGAGACCCAGTACTTC; CDR3aa: CASSYLAGTLPETQYF
abundance: NA; d_gene: NA; v_gene: TRBV2; j_gene: TRBJ1-1; CDR3nt: TGTGCCAGCAGTGAACAGGGCCCAGAGTTGGGGACTGAAGCTTTCTTT; CDR3aa: CASSEQGPELGTEAFF
abundance: NA; d_gene: TRBD1; v_gene: TRBV5-6; j_gene: TRBJ1-4; CDR3nt: TGTGCCAGCAGCTTGAGAACAGGGGGAAGTGAAAAACTGTTTTTT; CDR3aa: CASSLRTGGSEKLFF